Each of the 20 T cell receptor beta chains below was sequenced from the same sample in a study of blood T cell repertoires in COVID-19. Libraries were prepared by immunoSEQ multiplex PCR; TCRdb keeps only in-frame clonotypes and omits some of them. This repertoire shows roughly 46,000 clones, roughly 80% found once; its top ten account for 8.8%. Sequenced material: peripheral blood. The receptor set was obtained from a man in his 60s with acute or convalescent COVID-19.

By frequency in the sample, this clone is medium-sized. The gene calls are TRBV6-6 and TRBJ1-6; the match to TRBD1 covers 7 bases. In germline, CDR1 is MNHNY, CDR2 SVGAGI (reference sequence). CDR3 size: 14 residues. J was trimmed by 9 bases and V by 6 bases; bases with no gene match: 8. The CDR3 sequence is CASRRGQTISPLHF. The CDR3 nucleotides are TGTGCCAGCAGGAGGGGACAGACAATTTCACCCCTCCACTTT.

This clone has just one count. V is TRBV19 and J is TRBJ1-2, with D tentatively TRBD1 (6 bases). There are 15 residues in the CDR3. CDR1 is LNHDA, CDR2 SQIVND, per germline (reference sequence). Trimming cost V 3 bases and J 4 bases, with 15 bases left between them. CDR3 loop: CASSIGQTGLYGYTF. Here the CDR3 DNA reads TGTGCCAGTAGTATTGGACAGACAGGACTCTATGGCTACACCTTC.

In nucleotides, the CDR3 is TGTGCCAGCAGTTTACTAGCGGGATACGAGCAGTACTTC. Protein: CASSLLAGYEQYF. The chain has TRBV12-3 or TRBV12-4 and TRBJ2-7, with TRBD2 matching 9 bases. The CDR3 runs 13 residues. V was clipped by 2 bases and J by 4 bases; unmatched bases: 0.

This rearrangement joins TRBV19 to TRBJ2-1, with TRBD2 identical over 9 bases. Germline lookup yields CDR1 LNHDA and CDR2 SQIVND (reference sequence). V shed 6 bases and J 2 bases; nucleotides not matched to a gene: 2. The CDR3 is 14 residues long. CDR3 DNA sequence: TGTGCCAGTAGGTCTAGCGGGACCTACAATGAGCAGTTCTTC. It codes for CASRSSGTYNEQFF.

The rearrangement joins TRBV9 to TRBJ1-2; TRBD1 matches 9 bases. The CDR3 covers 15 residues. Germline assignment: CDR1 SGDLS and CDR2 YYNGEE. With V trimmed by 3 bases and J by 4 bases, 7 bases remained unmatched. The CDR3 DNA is TGTGCCAGCAGCGACCGGACAGGGGTCGGCTATGGCTACACCTTC. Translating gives CASSDRTGVGYGYTF.

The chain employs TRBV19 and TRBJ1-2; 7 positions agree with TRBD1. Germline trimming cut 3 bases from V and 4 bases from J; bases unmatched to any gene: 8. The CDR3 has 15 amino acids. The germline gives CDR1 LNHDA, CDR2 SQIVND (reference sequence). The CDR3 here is CASSIPRQGIYGYTF. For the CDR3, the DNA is TGTGCCAGTAGTATCCCCCGACAGGGAATCTATGGCTACACCTTC.

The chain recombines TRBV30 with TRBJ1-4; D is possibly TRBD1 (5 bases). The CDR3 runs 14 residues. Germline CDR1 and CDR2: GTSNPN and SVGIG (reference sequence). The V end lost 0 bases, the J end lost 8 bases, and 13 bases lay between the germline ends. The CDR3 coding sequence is TGTGCCTGGAGTGTGCTAGGGGCGGCGGAAAAACTGTTTTTT. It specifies CAWSVLGAAEKLFF.

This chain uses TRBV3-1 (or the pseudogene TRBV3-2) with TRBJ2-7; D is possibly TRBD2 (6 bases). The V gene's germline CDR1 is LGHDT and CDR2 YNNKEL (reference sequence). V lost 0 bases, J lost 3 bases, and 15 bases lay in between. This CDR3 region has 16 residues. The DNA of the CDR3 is TGTGCCAGCAGCCAAGACGGGGCGGGGCGCTACTACGAGCAGTACTTC. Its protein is CASSQDGAGRYYEQYF.

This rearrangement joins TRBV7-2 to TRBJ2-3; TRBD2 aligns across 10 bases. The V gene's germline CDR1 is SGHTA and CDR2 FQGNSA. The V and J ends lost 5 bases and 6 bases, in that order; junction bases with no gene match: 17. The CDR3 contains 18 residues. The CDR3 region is CASSQRPQLAGSPDTQYF. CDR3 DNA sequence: TGTGCCAGCAGCCAAAGACCCCAACTAGCGGGGAGCCCGGATACGCAGTATTTT.

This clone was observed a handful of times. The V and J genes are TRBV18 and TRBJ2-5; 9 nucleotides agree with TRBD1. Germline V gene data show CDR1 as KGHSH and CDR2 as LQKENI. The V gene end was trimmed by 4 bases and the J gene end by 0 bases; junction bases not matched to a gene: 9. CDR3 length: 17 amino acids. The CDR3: CASSQITGGVNQETQYF. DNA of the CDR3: TGTGCCAGCTCACAAATTACAGGGGGCGTGAACCAAGAGACCCAGTACTTC. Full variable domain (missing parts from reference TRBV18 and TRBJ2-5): NAGVMQNPRHLVRRRGQEARLRCSPMKGHSHVYWYRQLPEEGLKFMVYLQKENIIDESGMPKERFSAEFPKEGPSILRIQQVVRGDSAAYFCASSQITGGVNQETQYFGPGTRLLVL.

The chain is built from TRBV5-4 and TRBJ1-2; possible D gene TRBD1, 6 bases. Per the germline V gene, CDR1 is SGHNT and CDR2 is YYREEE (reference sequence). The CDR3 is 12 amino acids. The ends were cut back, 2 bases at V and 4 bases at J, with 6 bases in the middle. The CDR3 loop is CASSLQGYGYTF. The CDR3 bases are TGTGCCAGCAGCTTACAGGGCTATGGCTACACCTTC.

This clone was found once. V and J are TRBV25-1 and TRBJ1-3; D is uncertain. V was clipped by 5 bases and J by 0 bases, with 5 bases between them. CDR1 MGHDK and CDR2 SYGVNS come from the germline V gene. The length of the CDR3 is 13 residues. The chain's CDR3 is CASSQISGNTIYF. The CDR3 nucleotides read TGTGCCAGCAGTCAAATCTCTGGAAACACCATATATTTT.

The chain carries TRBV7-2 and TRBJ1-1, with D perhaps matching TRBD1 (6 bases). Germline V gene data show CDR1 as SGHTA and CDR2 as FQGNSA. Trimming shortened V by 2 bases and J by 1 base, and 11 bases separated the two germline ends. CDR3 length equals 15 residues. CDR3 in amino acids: CASSLHRVPNTEAFF. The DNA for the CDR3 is TGTGCCAGCAGCTTACACAGGGTACCGAACACTGAAGCTTTCTTT.

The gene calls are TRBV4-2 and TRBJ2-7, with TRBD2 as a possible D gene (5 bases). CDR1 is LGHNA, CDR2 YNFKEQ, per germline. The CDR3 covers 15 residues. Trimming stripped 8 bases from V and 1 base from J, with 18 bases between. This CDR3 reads CASQAAGLVSYEQYF. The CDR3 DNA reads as TGTGCCAGCCAGGCGGCGGGTTTGGTATCCTACGAGCAGTACTTC.

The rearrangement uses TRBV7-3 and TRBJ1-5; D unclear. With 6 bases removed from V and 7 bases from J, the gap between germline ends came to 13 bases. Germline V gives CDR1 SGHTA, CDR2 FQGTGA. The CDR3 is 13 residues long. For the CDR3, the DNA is TGTGCCAGCAGTCCATACTCGGGGCAGCCCCAGCATTTT. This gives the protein CASSPYSGQPQHF.

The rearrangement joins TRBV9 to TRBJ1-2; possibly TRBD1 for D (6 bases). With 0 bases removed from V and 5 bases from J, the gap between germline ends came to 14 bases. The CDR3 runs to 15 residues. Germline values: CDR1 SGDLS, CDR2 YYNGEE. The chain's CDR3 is CASSVDQGRGYGYTF. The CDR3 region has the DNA TGTGCCAGCAGCGTAGACCAGGGGCGGGGGTATGGCTACACCTTC.

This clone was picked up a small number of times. The chain's CDR3 is CASSLVAGVEETQYF. The CDR3 DNA sequence: TGTGCCAGCAGCTTAGTAGCGGGGGTCGAGGAGACCCAGTACTTC. The chain is built from TRBV7-2 and TRBJ2-5; 9 nucleotides agree with TRBD2. The CDR3 consists of 15 residues. Germline trimming cut 1 base from V and 5 bases from J; bases unmatched to any gene: 5. CDR1 and CDR2 (germline): SGHTA, FQGNSA.

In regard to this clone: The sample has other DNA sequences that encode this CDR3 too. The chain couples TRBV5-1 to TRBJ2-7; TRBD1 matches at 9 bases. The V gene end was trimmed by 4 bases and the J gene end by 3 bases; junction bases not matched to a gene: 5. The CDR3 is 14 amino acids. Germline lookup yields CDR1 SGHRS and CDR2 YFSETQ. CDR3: CASSIGTGNYEQYF. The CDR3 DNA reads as TGCGCCAGCAGCATAGGGACAGGGAACTACGAGCAGTACTTC.

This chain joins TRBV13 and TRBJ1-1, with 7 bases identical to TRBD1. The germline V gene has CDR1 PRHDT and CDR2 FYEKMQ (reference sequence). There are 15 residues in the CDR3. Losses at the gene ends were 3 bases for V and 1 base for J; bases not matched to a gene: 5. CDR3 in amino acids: CASSFTGQPNTEAFF. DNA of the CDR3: TGTGCCAGCAGCTTTACGGGACAGCCGAACACTGAAGCTTTCTTT.

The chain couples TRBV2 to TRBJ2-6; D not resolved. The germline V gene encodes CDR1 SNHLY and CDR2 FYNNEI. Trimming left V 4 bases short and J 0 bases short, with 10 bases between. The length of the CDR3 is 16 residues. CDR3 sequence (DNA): TGTGCCAGCAGTGTTTCTAGGAACTCTGGGGCCAACGTCCTGACTTTC. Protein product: CASSVSRNSGANVLTF.